Listed below are T cell receptor beta chains from one sample, sequenced in a study of B cell selection in AIRE deficiency. Sequencing used immunoSEQ multiplex PCR; TCRdb keeps in-frame clones, though not all of them. The table has approximately 22,000 clones, about 90% seen once. The sample taken for sequencing was CD4+CD25+ Tregs sorted from PBMCs. Receptors were obtained from a human donor in good health. Each CDR3 is given with its conserved first and last residue. Fields, in order: clone size, V gene, D gene, J gene, CDR3 DNA, CDR3 protein. A D gene is named only where the DNA matches it firmly. For some rows the clone size is stated as once, few or many, or as a class when expanded; others skip it.

.	TRBV25-1	.	TRBJ2-7	TGTGCCAGCAGTGAAGGGGGTCGGGACGAGCAGTACTTC	CASSEGGRDEQYF
.	TRBV11-1	.	TRBJ2-3	TGTGCCAGCAGCTTAGTGTCCAACACAGATACGCAGTATTTT	CASSLVSNTDTQYF
once	TRBV30	.	TRBJ2-5	TGTGCCTGGGGGGGGGACAACCAAGAGACCCAGTACTTC	CAWGGDNQETQYF
.	TRBV18	.	TRBJ2-3	TGTGCCAGCTCACTTCAAACGGGGCGGACAGATACGCAGTATTTT	CASSLQTGRTDTQYF
.	TRBV7-3	TRBD2	TRBJ2-1	TGTGCCAGCAGCCGACAGACTAGCGGGAGGACTGAGCAGTTCTTC	CASSRQTSGRTEQFF
.	TRBV21-1	.	TRBJ2-2	TGTGCCAGCAGCAAAAAACGACAGGGTGGCACCGGGGAGCTGTTTTTT	CASSKKRQGGTGELFF
once	TRBV27	.	TRBJ1-2	TGTGCCAGCAGTCGGACAGAATACTATGGCTACACCTTC	CASSRTEYYGYTF
.	TRBV7-9	TRBD1	TRBJ1-1	TGTGCCAGCAGCGACCCTGGCCACTGGGACAGGGGCAGTCCCACTGAAGCTTTCTTT	CASSDPGHWDRGSPTEAFF
.	TRBV19	TRBD1	TRBJ2-2	TGTGCCAGTAGTATAGAGGGGACAGGCAGGATCCCCGGGGAGCTGTTTTTT	CASSIEGTGRIPGELFF
.	TRBV11-2	.	TRBJ2-5	TGTGCCAGCAGCTCGGCGGGGCCCGCGGGAGAGACCCAGTACTTC	CASSSAGPAGETQYF
.	TRBV11-2	.	TRBJ2-1	TGTGCCAGCAGCTTTAGGGGTGGGACATCCCATGAGCAGTTCTTC	CASSFRGGTSHEQFF
.	TRBV27	.	TRBJ2-3	TGTGCCAGCCGACCACGGGTGGCGAGCACAGATACGCAGTATTTT	CASRPRVASTDTQYF
.	TRBV5-1	.	TRBJ2-7	TGCGCCAGCAGCTTTTTAGGGATCACCTACGAGCAGTACTTC	CASSFLGITYEQYF
.	TRBV5-6	.	TRBJ2-4	TGTGCCAGCAGCTTGGCCCCCCGACGGGCGGCGGCCAAAAACATTCAGTACTTC	CASSLAPRRAAAKNIQYF
.	TRBV7-9	TRBD2	TRBJ2-2	TGTGCCAGCAGCCCCGGGACTAGCCCCACCGGGGAGCTGTTTTTT	CASSPGTSPTGELFF
.	TRBV5-4	TRBD2	TRBJ2-3	TGTGCCAGCAGCCGTGTCACGGTCTGGGCTAGCGGGGGGGTGGATACGCAGTATTTT	CASSRVTVWASGGVDTQYF
.	TRBV5-1	TRBD1	TRBJ1-1	TGCGCCAGCAGCTTCGCAGGGGGCACTGAAGCTTTCTTT	CASSFAGGTEAFF
.	TRBV4-1	.	TRBJ1-1	TGCGCCAGCAGCCCCCCAAGGGGGGGACTCGGGGGGAACACTGAAGCTTTCTTT	CASSPPRGGLGGNTEAFF
.	TRBV10-3	.	TRBJ2-3	TGTGCCATCAGCGCTAACACAGATACGCAGTATTTT	CAISANTDTQYF
.	TRBV18	TRBD2	TRBJ2-3	TGTGCCAGCTCACCTCTTCCGGGACTAGCATTAGATACGCAGTATTTT	CASSPLPGLALDTQYF
.	TRBV5-1	TRBD2	TRBJ2-6	TGCGCCAGCAGCTTGGAGCCTAGCGGGAGGCGTGGGGCCAACGTCCTGACTTTC	CASSLEPSGRRGANVLTF
.	TRBV6-6	.	TRBJ2-7	TGTGCCAGCAGTTCGTTGAGCTCCTACGAGCAGTACTTC	CASSSLSSYEQYF
.	TRBV19	TRBD2	TRBJ2-6	TGTGCCAGTAGCACTAGCGGGGGGGTTACTGGGGCCAACGTCCTGACTTTC	CASSTSGGVTGANVLTF
.	TRBV2	.	TRBJ2-3	TGTGCCACCTCTAGCGAAGGCACAGATACGCAGTATTTT	CATSSEGTDTQYF
.	TRBV14	.	TRBJ1-2	TGTGCCAGCAGCCAAGGGCGCGGTTTCCTTAACTATGGCTACACCTTC	CASSQGRGFLNYGYTF
few	TRBV19	.	TRBJ1-3	TGTGCCAGTAGTATAGGAGGGACTGGAAACACCATATATTTT	CASSIGGTGNTIYF
.	TRBV12-5	.	TRBJ1-4	TGTGCTAGTGGTTTGGTTGGGGGCGGCAATGAAAAACTGTTTTTT	CASGLVGGGNEKLFF
.	TRBV7-9	TRBD1	TRBJ2-3	TGTGCCAGCAGCTTAGAGGTCTGGACAGGGGGCGCGTATACGCAGTATTTT	CASSLEVWTGGAYTQYF
.	TRBV10-1	.	TRBJ1-3	TGCGCCAGCAGTCCCAGCCGCTCTGGAAACACCATATATTTT	CASSPSRSGNTIYF
.	TRBV11-2	.	TRBJ1-1	TGTGCCAGCAGCGTTCGGAGGGTGAACACTGAAGCTTTCTTT	CASSVRRVNTEAFF
.	TRBV6-1	.	TRBJ2-7	TGTGCCAGCATGGAGGGCTACGAGCAGTACTTC	CASMEGYEQYF
.	TRBV27	.	TRBJ2-7	TGTGCCAGCAGTTTATCCGCGGCCTACGAGCAGTACTTC	CASSLSAAYEQYF
.	TRBV4-1	.	TRBJ1-5	TGCGCCAGCAGCCAAGAGAGGCAGCTGGGGCAGCCCCAGCATTTT	CASSQERQLGQPQHF
.	TRBV25-1	.	TRBJ2-7	TGTGCCAGCAGTGAAGGTTACTACGAGCAGTACTTC	CASSEGYYEQYF
once	TRBV7-2	.	TRBJ2-2	TGTGCCAGCAGCTTAGGGTATGCCACCGGGGAGCTGTTTTTT	CASSLGYATGELFF
.	TRBV5-1	TRBD2	TRBJ2-3	TGCGCCAGCAGCTTTTGGCGGGGGGGCACAGATACGCAGTATTTT	CASSFWRGGTDTQYF
once	TRBV6-1	TRBD1	TRBJ2-4	TGTGCCAGCAGTATACAGGGGCCAGGCAAAAACATTCAGTACTTC	CASSIQGPGKNIQYF
.	TRBV11-1	TRBD1	TRBJ1-2	TGTGCCAGCAGCTTGGCAATGGGGACAGGGAGCGGCTATGGCTACACCTTC	CASSLAMGTGSGYGYTF
.	TRBV6-1	.	TRBJ1-2	TGTGCCAGCAGTTCTCAAGGGTCGGGCTATGGCTACACCTTC	CASSSQGSGYGYTF
.	TRBV5-6	TRBD1	TRBJ1-2	TGTGCCAGCAGCCCGCGGGACAGCCTCTATGGCTACACCTTC	CASSPRDSLYGYTF
.	TRBV4-1	.	TRBJ1-4	TGCGCCAGCAGCCAAGTCATACGGAGCAATGAAAAACTGTTTTTT	CASSQVIRSNEKLFF
.	TRBV4-1	TRBD2	TRBJ2-7	TGCGCCAGCAGCCAAGATACGAGGGGGACTAGCGGCTCCTACGAGCAGTACTTC	CASSQDTRGTSGSYEQYF
.	TRBV7-8	.	TRBJ2-7	TGTGCCAGCAGCCCTTCTGCCCTCTCGACCTACGAGCAGTACTTC	CASSPSALSTYEQYF
.	TRBV5-4	TRBD2	TRBJ2-3	TGTGCCAGCAGCCAAATGGGGCTAGCGGGGATAGATACGCAGTATTTT	CASSQMGLAGIDTQYF
.	TRBV14	.	TRBJ1-6	TGTGCCAGCAGCCAAGGGAGCCGGCTTAATTCACCCCTCCACTTT	CASSQGSRLNSPLHF
.	TRBV10-3	.	TRBJ2-7	TGTGCCATCAGTGAGTCGGACGGGCCCACCTACGAGCAGTACTTC	CAISESDGPTYEQYF
.	TRBV28	TRBD1	TRBJ1-6	TGTGCCAGCAGTCCCTCGGACAGGGACAATTCACCCCTCCACTTT	CASSPSDRDNSPLHF
.	TRBV5-5	TRBD1	TRBJ1-2	TGTGCCAGCAGCCGTGAGGCAGGGGGCCCAGCCTACACCTTC	CASSREAGGPAYTF
.	TRBV18	TRBD1	TRBJ2-1	TGTGCCAGCTCACCCTGGGGACAGGGGCTGAGGAATGAGCAGTTCTTC	CASSPWGQGLRNEQFF
.	TRBV6-1	.	TRBJ2-5	TGTGCCAGCAGTGAATCTAGCCACCGGGAGACCCAGTACTTC	CASSESSHRETQYF